The 15 T cell receptor beta chains reported below all come from one sample, sequenced in a study of somatic mutations in cytotoxic T cells in rheumatoid arthritis. Sequencing used immunoSEQ multiplex PCR; TCRdb keeps in-frame clones, though not all of them. The table records 7,000 or so clones, about 85% of them present only once. Source material: CD8+ T cells sorted from blood. The receptors originated from a man aged 40-49 years with rheumatoid arthritis.

The chain uses TRBV2 and TRBJ1-2; D is perhaps TRBD1 (6 bases). Trimming cost V 1 base and J 2 bases, with 11 bases left between them. This CDR3 is 15 amino acids long. The germline V gene has CDR1 SNHLY and CDR2 FYNNEI. The CDR3 bases are TGTGCCAGCAGTGAAGTGGGGGCGGTCAACTATGGCTACACCTTC. Translating it yields CASSEVGAVNYGYTF.

CDR3 nucleotide sequence: TGTGCCAGCAGTGAATTTAGCGGGGGGGTCATGGAGACCCAGTACTTC. Protein product: CASSEFSGGVMETQYF. The rearrangement joins TRBV25-1 to TRBJ2-5; the match to TRBD2 covers 11 bases. The trim removed 1 base at V and 5 bases at J, leaving 6 bases unmatched. Germline CDR1 is MGHDK and CDR2 is SYGVNS. CDR3 length: 16 residues.

In this sample, this clone turned up once. This chain joins TRBV4-1 and TRBJ2-5, with D possibly matching TRBD1 (6 bases). There are 15 residues in the CDR3. Germline lookup yields CDR1 MGHRA and CDR2 YSYEKL. The ends were cut back, 0 bases at V and 2 bases at J, with 10 bases in the middle. CDR3 protein: CASSQDQGPQETQYF. CDR3 nucleotides: TGCGCCAGCAGCCAAGACCAGGGGCCACAAGAGACCCAGTACTTC.

This chain connects TRBV7-2 to TRBJ2-7, with D possibly matching TRBD1 (5 bases). The CDR3 covers 15 residues. V gave up 7 bases and J gave up 4 bases, with 20 bases separating them. CDR1 is SGHTA and CDR2 is FQGNSA in the germline V gene. CDR3 bases: TGTGCCAGCACCCGGACATCCCTGGGGCCTTACGAGCAGTACGTC. Protein product: CASTRTSLGPYEQYV.

This clone occurred once. CDR3 DNA sequence: TGTGCCAGCAGCTCATGGAGGACTGAAGCTTTCTTT. Translating it yields CASSSWRTEAFF. The V gene is TRBV13, the J gene TRBJ1-1; no definite D call. CDR1 is PRHDT, CDR2 FYEKMQ, per germline (reference sequence). Trimming shortened V by 4 bases and J by 5 bases, and 8 bases separated the two germline ends. This CDR3 is built from 12 residues.

The chain links TRBV19 to TRBJ1-5; no reliable D call. Trimming pared 3 bases from V and 5 bases from J, leaving 14 bases between. The CDR3 sequence is 15 residues long. Germline V lookup: CDR1 LNHDA, CDR2 SQIVND (reference sequence). CDR3 bases: TGTGCCAGTAGTATGGCCGGGTTCTCGGATCAGCCCCAGCATTTT. Translation gives CASSMAGFSDQPQHF.

The chain uses TRBV5-6 and TRBJ2-7; tentative D call: TRBD1 (5 bases). The V end was cut by 0 bases, the J end by 3 bases, with 7 bases between. Germline V gene lookup returns CDR1 SGHDT and CDR2 YYEEEE. The CDR3 is made up of 13 amino acids. The CDR3 sequence is CASSLGRVYEQYF. Here the CDR3 DNA reads TGTGCCAGCAGCTTGGGCAGGGTCTACGAGCAGTACTTC.

The chain couples TRBV9 to TRBJ2-5; D is unclear. The length of the CDR3 is 13 residues. V shed 0 bases and J shed 5 bases, with 8 bases lying between them. The germline CDR1 and CDR2 sequences are SGDLS and YYNGEE. The CDR3 spells CASSVVSLETQYF. The CDR3 DNA sequence: TGTGCCAGCAGCGTAGTTAGTTTGGAGACCCAGTACTTC.

In its sample, this clone was seen once. The rearrangement uses TRBV7-6 and TRBJ2-3, with 9 bases fitting TRBD2. V dropped 2 bases and J dropped 2; count of bases not matched to a gene: 8. CDR3 length: 17 residues. CDR1 is SGHVS and CDR2 is FNYEAQ in the germline V gene. CDR3 nucleotide sequence: TGTGCCAGCAGCTTAAGCGGTACTAGCGGGTCCACAGATACGCAGTATTTT. The encoded protein is CASSLSGTSGSTDTQYF.

This chain uses TRBV19 with TRBJ2-1; D uncertain. The CDR3 loop spans 15 amino acids. Trimming shortened V by 3 bases and J by 0 bases, and 9 bases separated the two germline ends. Germline CDR1 LNHDA, CDR2 SQIVND (reference sequence). The CDR3 is CASSIGESSYNEQFF. Written as DNA, the CDR3 is TGTGCCAGTAGTATCGGAGAGAGCTCCTACAATGAGCAGTTCTTC.

The chain carries TRBV5-6 and TRBJ2-3; 8 bases agree with TRBD2. CDR1 and CDR2 (germline): SGHDT, YYEEEE. Unmatched junction bases numbered 5, after V lost 2 bases and J lost 0 bases. CDR3 length: 16 residues. CDR3 loop: CASSFGGVSSTDTQYF. Here the CDR3 DNA reads TGTGCCAGCAGCTTCGGGGGGGTCTCTAGCACAGATACGCAGTATTTT.

This clone was counted once. Sequence at one end of the junction differs from germline and may be a read error. This chain connects TRBV9 to TRBJ1-1; TRBD1 matches 7 bases. The CDR3 length is 13 residues. Germline values: CDR1 SGDLS, CDR2 YYNGEE. The CDR3 DNA reads as TGTGCCAGCAGCCCGCAACCCACAGGGGCTAGGATCTTT. Its translation is CASSPQPTGARIF.

This clone was recorded once. The CDR3 region is CASTPFPEGLAGAYEQYF. As DNA, the CDR3 is TGTGCCAGCACCCCGTTTCCGGAGGGACTAGCGGGGGCTTACGAGCAGTACTTC. The chain employs TRBV7-2 and TRBJ2-7; 14 positions match TRBD2. The germline V gene encodes CDR1 SGHTA and CDR2 FQGNSA. V trimming: 7 bases; J trimming: 4 bases; junction bases outside the gene matches: 15. There are 18 residues in the CDR3.

The J gene is TRBJ2-7, the V gene TRBV29-1; weak D call: TRBD2 (6 bases). Germline V gene sequence: CDR1 SQVTM, CDR2 ANQGSEA. The CDR3 has 14 amino acids. Trimming pared 6 bases from V and 0 bases from J, leaving 15 bases between. The CDR3 DNA follows: TGCAGCGTGGCGATGGGGGGTGGCTCCTACGAGCAGTACTTC. It is translated as CSVAMGGGSYEQYF.

This clone was observed once. The chain combines TRBV11-2 with TRBJ1-4; no clear D. CDR1 is SGHAT and CDR2 is FQNNGV in the germline V gene. The V gene lost 4 bases and the J gene lost 8 bases, with 14 bases spanning the gap. This CDR3 contains 14 residues. The DNA for the CDR3 is TGTGCCAGCAGCTCCCCGCATGATCGGGAAAAACTGTTTTTT. This gives the protein CASSSPHDREKLFF.